What follows describes a single T cell receptor beta chain. The target antigen is unknown. TCRdb reprocessed the 5' RACE reads with MiXCR, giving one entry per CDR3 protein. The table has more than 100,000 distinct CDR3 sequences, roughly 11% seen once. This sample was included in a study of CD8 T cells in ankylosing spondylitis. Germline values: CDR1 SGHRS, CDR2 YFSETQ. V lost 3 bases, J lost 0 bases, and 15 bases lay in between. CDR3 length: 16 amino acids. Whole-study results and caveats: The clones that were linked to disease were reported to be significantly enriched in matched synovial fluid samples from ankylosing spondylitis patients.

V usage is TRBV5-1 and J usage is TRBJ1-1; the D gene is possibly TRBD1 (5 bases). The material sequenced was blood, either unsorted or a sorted T cell fraction (not recorded which). The sequence was collected from a female donor with ankylosing spondylitis or in good health (not recorded which). The CDR3 region has the DNA TGCGCCAGCAGCTCGGCGGGGGGGGGGATGAACACTGAAGCTTTCTTT. Its translation: CASSSAGGGMNTEAFF.